These T cell receptor beta chains were read from a single sample in a study of identifying expanded T cells in peripheral blood. This table comes from immunoSEQ multiplex PCR, and its TCRdb copy is limited to in-frame clones, with some not included. The sample has some 93,000 clones; more than 70% are singletons. The sample was blood. These receptor sequences come from a person between 18 and 75 years old in good health. Each CDR3 is given with its conserved first and last residue. Each record gives: clone size, J gene, D gene, V gene, CDR3 DNA, CDR3 protein. D genes are given only for firm matches. The size entry is marked missing in some rows and otherwise reads once, few, many or a size class.

few TRBJ2-7 NA TRBV5-4 TGTGCCAGCAGCTTGGGTGGGGCGTCCGGCGAGCAGTACTTC CASSLGGASGEQYF
NA TRBJ2-3 NA TRBV7-9 TGTGCCAGCAGCCTCACAGATACGCAGTATTTT CASSLTDTQYF
NA TRBJ2-7 TRBD2 TRBV29-1 TGCAGCGGAATGGCGCTAGCGGGGGGGAGCTCCTACGAGCAGTACTTC CSGMALAGGSSYEQYF
NA TRBJ1-5 NA TRBV28 TGTGCCAGCAGTTTCTCCCGGGCTAAGGGCAATCAGCCCCAGCATTTT CASSFSRAKGNQPQHF
once TRBJ2-1 TRBD2 TRBV5-6 TGTGCCAGCATCAAGACTAGCGGGGGGGCCTCTTTCAATGAGCAGTTCTTC CASIKTSGGASFNEQFF
NA TRBJ2-7 TRBD1 TRBV10-3 TGTGCCATCTCCTCCGGACAGGGTTACGAGCAGTACTTC CAISSGQGYEQYF
NA TRBJ2-7 TRBD1 TRBV19 TGTGCCAGTAGGAAACAGGGGGCAGGGTACGAGCAGTACTTC CASRKQGAGYEQYF
few TRBJ1-3 NA TRBV2 TGTGCCAGCACCGGGGCGGCAGGCTCTGGAAACACCATATATTTT CASTGAAGSGNTIYF
few TRBJ2-3 TRBD2 TRBV6-4 TGTGCCAGCAGTGCAGGCGGGGGGGCCACAGATACGCAGTATTTT CASSAGGGATDTQYF
NA TRBJ2-5 TRBD1 TRBV5-1 TGCGCCAGCAGCTGGCAGGGGGAGGAGACCCAGTACTTC CASSWQGEETQYF
NA TRBJ1-1 NA TRBV4-3 TGCGCCAGCGGGCTAGAAGGGAACACTGAAGCTTTCTTT CASGLEGNTEAFF
NA TRBJ2-5 TRBD1 TRBV5-1 TGCGCCAGCAGCTTGGGACAGGGGTCCGCGACCCAGTACTTC CASSLGQGSATQYF